Described below is a single TCR beta chain sequence and its context. What it recognizes is unknown. MiXCR was run by TCRdb on the reads, yielding one entry per CDR3 protein. The data hold about 230,000 distinct CDR3 sequences, with under 25% observed a single time. The data stem from a study of T cell repertoires in cytomegalovirus infection. About the study: Indications came from public TCR beta signatures; they pointed to CMV infection and to a matching HLA type.

The study's findings and limits: There were HLA-C-restricted CMV-specific TCR beta clonotypes dominating the ex vivo response.

The CDR3 is 17 amino acids. Trimming removed 2 bases at V and 7 bases at J, with 21 bases between. Germline V gene data show CDR1 as MNHEY and CDR2 as SVGAGI. The chain joins TRBV6-5 to TRBJ2-1, with a possible D match to TRBD2 (6 bases). The sequence was collected from a human donor in good health (CMV status not recorded). Some clones in this sample may be carry-over from other donors' samples. Sequencing was carried out using CD8+ T cells from PBMCs. The CDR3 sequence: CASSYQDWGVRGNEQFF. The CDR3, as DNA: TGTGCCAGCAGTTACCAGGACTGGGGGGTCCGAGGGAATGAGCAGTTCTTC.